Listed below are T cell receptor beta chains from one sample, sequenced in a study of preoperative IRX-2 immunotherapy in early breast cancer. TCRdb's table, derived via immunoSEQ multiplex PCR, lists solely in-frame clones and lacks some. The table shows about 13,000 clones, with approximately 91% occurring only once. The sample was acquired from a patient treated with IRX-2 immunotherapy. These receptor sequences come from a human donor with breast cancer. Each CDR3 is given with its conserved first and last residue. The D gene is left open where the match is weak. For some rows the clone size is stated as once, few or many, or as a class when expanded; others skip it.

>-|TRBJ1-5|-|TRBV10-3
CAISEQGFNQPQHF
TGTGCCATCAGTGAGCAGGGGTTCAATCAGCCCCAGCATTTT
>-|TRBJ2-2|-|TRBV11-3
CASSLSSGELFF
TGTGCCAGCAGCTTAAGTTCCGGGGAGCTGTTTTTT
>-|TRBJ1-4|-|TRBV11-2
CASSLVLATQLEKLFF
TGTGCCAGCAGCTTAGTTCTGGCCACCCAGTTGGAAAAACTGTTTTTT
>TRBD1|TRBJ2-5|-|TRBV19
CASSMRQGARETQYF
TGTGCCAGTAGTATGAGACAGGGGGCTCGAGAGACCCAGTACTTC
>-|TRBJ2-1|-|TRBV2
CASIRDSSYNEQFF
TGTGCCAGCATCCGGGACTCCTCATACAATGAGCAGTTCTTC
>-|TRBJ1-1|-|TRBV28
CASSLLRTPRTEAFF
TGTGCCAGCAGTCTACTTAGGACTCCTCGCACTGAAGCTTTCTTT
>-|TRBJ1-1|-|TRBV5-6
CASSGGHLNTEAFF
TGTGCCAGCAGCGGGGGACACCTGAACACTGAAGCTTTCTTT
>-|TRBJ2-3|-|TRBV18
CASSPRPSSSTDTQYF
TGTGCCAGCTCACCACGACCTTCTTCTAGCACAGATACGCAGTATTTT
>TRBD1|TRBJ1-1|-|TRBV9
CASSAGGQGNTEAFF
TGTGCCAGCAGCGCAGGCGGACAGGGAAACACTGAAGCTTTCTTT
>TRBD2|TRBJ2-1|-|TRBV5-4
CASSSRLAGGVYNEQFF
TGTGCCAGCAGCTCCCGACTAGCGGGGGGGGTATACAATGAGCAGTTCTTC
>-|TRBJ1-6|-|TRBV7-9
CASSLARSSYNSPLHF
TGTGCCAGCAGCTTAGCGCGAAGCTCCTATAATTCACCCCTCCACTTT
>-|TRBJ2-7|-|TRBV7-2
CASSLAGGLYYEQYF
TGTGCCAGCAGCTTAGCGGGGGGGCTCTACTACGAGCAGTACTTC
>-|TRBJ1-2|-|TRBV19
CASSIDHAQHYGYTF
TGTGCCAGTAGTATAGATCACGCACAGCACTATGGCTACACCTTC
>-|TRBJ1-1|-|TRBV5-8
CASLVAGRDTEAFF
TGTGCCAGTTTAGTTGCGGGTAGGGACACTGAAGCTTTCTTT
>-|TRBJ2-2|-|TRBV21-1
CARTDSYTGELFF
TGTGCCAGAACGGACAGCTACACCGGGGAGCTGTTTTTT
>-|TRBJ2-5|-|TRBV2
CASSPRWGPETQYF
TGTGCCAGCAGCCCACGCTGGGGGCCGGAGACCCAGTACTTC
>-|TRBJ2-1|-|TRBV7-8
CASSGWDEQFF
TGTGCCAGCAGTGGGTGGGATGAGCAGTTCTTC
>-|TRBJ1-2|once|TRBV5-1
CASSLGGVPPYGYTF
TGCGCCAGCAGCTTGGGGGGGGTCCCCCCCTATGGCTACACCTTC
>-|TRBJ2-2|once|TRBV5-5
CASSLQIANTGELFF
TGTGCCAGCAGCTTGCAAATTGCGAACACCGGGGAGCTGTTTTTT
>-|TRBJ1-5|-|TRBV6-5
CASSYSAGQPQHF
TGTGCCAGCAGTTACTCCGCGGGGCAGCCCCAGCATTTT
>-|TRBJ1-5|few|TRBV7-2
CASSPHASYNQPQHF
TGTGCCAGCAGCCCACATGCGAGTTACAATCAGCCCCAGCATTTT
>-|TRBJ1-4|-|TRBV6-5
CASGSTRAGEKLFF
TGTGCCAGCGGGTCGACACGCGCTGGTGAAAAACTGTTTTTT
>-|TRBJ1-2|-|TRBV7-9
CASSKGRGYTF
TGTGCCAGCAGCAAAGGTCGCGGCTACACCTTC
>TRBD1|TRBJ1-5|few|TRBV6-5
CASSRQGRMPQHF
TGTGCCAGCAGTAGACAGGGTCGGATGCCCCAGCATTTT
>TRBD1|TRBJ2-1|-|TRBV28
CASSSPSGGAHNEQFF
TGTGCCAGCAGTTCACCCTCAGGGGGCGCCCACAATGAGCAGTTCTTC
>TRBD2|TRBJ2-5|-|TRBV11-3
CASRGGSGQETQYF
TGTGCCAGCCGGGGCGGGAGCGGACAAGAGACCCAGTACTTC
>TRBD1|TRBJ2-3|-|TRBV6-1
CASSDRGSTDTQYF
TGTGCCAGCAGTGACAGGGGGTCTACAGATACGCAGTATTTT
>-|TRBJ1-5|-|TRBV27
CASSYRQNQPQHF
TGTGCCAGCAGTTACCGACAAAATCAGCCCCAGCATTTT
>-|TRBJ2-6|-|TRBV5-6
CASSNRVRVGAGANVLTF
TGTGCCAGCAGCAACCGCGTCAGGGTAGGCGCTGGGGCCAACGTCCTGACTTTC
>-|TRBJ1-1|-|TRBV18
CASSPGVREAFF
TGTGCCAGCTCACCCGGGGTCCGTGAAGCTTTCTTT
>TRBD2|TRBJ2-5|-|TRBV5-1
CASSLGTGLAGAWETQYF
TGCGCCAGCAGCTTGGGGACGGGACTAGCGGGGGCCTGGGAGACCCAGTACTTC
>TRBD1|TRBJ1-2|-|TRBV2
CASSEWTGRNYGYTF
TGTGCCAGCAGTGAATGGACAGGTCGTAACTATGGCTACACCTTC
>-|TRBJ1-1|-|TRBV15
CATSREIGEAFF
TGTGCCACCAGCAGAGAAATAGGTGAAGCTTTCTTT
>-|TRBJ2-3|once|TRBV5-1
CASSSVTDTQYF
TGCGCCAGCAGCTCGGTCACAGATACGCAGTATTTT
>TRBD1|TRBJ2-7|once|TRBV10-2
CASRGTGRYEQYF
TGCGCCAGCAGGGGGACAGGGAGATACGAGCAGTACTTC
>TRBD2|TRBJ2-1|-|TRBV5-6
CASNPQGGGANEQFF
TGTGCCAGCAACCCTCAGGGCGGGGGGGCCAATGAGCAGTTCTTC
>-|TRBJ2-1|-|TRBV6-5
CASRASGRLYNEQFF
TGTGCCAGCAGAGCATCAGGACGGCTATACAATGAGCAGTTCTTC
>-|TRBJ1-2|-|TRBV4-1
CASSPLEGHYGYTF
TGCGCCAGCAGCCCCTTGGAGGGCCACTATGGCTACACCTTC
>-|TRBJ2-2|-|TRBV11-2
CASSLATGLNTGELFF
TGTGCCAGCAGCTTAGCAACAGGGTTGAACACCGGGGAGCTGTTTTTT
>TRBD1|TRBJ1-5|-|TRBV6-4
CASRVVPQGARQPQHF
TGTGCCAGCAGGGTTGTGCCACAGGGGGCGAGGCAGCCCCAGCATTTT
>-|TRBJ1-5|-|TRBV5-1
CASSLGWDQPQHF
TGCGCCAGCAGCTTGGGTTGGGATCAGCCCCAGCATTTT
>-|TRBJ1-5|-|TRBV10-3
CAISGAGQPQHF
TGTGCCATCAGTGGGGCGGGTCAGCCCCAGCATTTT
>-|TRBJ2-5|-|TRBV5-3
CARSLASGGLGETQYF
TGTGCCAGAAGCTTGGCCAGCGGCGGCTTGGGAGAGACCCAGTACTTC